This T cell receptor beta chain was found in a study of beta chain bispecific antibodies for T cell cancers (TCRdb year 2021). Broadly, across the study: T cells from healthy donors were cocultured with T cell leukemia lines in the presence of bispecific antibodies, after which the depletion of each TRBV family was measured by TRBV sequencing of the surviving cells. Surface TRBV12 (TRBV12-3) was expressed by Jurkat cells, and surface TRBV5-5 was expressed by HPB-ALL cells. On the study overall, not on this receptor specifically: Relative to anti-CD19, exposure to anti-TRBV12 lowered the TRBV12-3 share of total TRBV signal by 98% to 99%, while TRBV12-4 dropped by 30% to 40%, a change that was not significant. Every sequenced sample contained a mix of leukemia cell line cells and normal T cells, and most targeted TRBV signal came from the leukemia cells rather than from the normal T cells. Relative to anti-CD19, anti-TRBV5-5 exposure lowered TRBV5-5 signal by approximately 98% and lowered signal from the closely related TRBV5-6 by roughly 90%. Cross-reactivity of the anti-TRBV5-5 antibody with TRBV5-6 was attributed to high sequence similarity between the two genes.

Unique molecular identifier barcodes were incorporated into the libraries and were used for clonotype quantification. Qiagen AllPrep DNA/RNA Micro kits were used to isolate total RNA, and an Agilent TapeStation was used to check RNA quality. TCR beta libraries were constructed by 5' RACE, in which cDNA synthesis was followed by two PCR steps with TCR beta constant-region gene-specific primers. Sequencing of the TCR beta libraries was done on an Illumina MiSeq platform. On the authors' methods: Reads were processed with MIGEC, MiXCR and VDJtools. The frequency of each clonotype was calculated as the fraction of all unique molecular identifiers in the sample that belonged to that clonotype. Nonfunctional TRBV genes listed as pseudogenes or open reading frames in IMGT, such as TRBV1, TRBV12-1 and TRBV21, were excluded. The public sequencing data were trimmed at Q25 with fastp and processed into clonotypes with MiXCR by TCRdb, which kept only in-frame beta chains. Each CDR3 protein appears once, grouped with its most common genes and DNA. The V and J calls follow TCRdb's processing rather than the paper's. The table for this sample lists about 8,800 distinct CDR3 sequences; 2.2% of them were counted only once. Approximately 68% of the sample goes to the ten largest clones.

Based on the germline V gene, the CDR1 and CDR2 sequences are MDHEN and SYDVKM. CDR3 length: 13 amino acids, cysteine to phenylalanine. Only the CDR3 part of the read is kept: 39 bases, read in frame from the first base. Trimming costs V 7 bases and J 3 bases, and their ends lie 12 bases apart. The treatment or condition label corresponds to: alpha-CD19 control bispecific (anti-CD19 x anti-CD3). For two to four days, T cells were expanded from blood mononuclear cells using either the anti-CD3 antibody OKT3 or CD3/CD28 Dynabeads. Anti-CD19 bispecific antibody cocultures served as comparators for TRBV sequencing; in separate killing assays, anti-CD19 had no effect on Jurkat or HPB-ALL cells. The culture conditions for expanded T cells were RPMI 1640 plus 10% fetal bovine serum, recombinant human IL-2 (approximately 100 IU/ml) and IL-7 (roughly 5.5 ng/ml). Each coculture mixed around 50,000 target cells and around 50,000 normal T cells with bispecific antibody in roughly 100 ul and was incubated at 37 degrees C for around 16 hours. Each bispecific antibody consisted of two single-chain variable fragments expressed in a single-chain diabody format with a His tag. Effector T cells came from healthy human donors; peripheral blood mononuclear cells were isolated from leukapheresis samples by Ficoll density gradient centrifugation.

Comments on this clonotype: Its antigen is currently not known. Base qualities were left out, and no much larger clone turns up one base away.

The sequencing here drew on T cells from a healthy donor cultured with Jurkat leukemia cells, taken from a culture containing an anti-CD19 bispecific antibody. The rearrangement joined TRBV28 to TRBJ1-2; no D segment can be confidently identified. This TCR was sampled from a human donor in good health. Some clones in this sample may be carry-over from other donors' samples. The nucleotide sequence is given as TGTGCCAGCAAACAATCCGGAGACTATGGCTACACCTTC. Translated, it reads CASKQSGDYGYTF.